This is a list of T cell receptor beta chains from one sample in a study of T-cell memory formation after mild COVID-19. TCRdb fed the 5' RACE reads into MiXCR, producing one record per CDR3 protein. Of fewer than 300,000 distinct CDR3 sequences listed, over 15% are singletons. Sequencing was done on a sample of PBMCs or a T cell subset sorted from them (not recorded which). These receptors were obtained from a man aged 18 to 29 who had mild COVID-19 (a few samples of this study predate the infection). Cell type and time point are not known. Both conserved end residues are part of each CDR3. D genes are given only for firm matches. Expanded clones get a size class; other rows say once, few or many, or leave the size out.

>NA|TRBJ2-2|TRBV7-2|few|14
CASSFTPGAGELFF
TGTGCCAGCAGCTTTACTCCAGGGGCCGGGGAGCTGTTTTTT
>TRBD1|TRBJ2-2|TRBV19|few|16
CASSIHSDRVTGELFF
TGTGCCAGTAGTATACACTCGGACAGGGTCACCGGGGAGCTGTTTTTT
>NA|TRBJ1-5|TRBV7-6|NA|18
CASSLLAAGDVRNQPQHF
TGTGCCAGCAGCTTACTAGCCGCGGGGGATGTACGTAATCAGCCCCAGCATTTT
>TRBD2|TRBJ2-1|TRBV6-1|few|14
CASSVMISSGEQFF
TGTGCCAGCAGTGTTATGATCAGTAGCGGGGAGCAGTTCTTC
>TRBD1|TRBJ1-5|TRBV19|NA|14
CASSQGARNQPQHF
TGTGCCAGTAGTCAGGGGGCTCGGAATCAGCCCCAGCATTTT
>TRBD1|TRBJ2-3|TRBV24-1|NA|15
CATSDPAGGWDTQYF
TGTGCCACCAGTGATCCCGCAGGGGGCTGGGATACGCAGTATTTT
>NA|TRBJ2-5|TRBV4-3|few|15
CASSQDWRGQETQYF
TGCGCCAGCAGCCAAGATTGGCGAGGGCAAGAGACCCAGTACTTC
>TRBD2|TRBJ2-1|TRBV7-2|NA|15
CASSLTSGVGNEQFF
TGTGCCAGCAGCTTAACTAGCGGGGTAGGAAATGAGCAGTTCTTC
>NA|TRBJ2-1|TRBV11-3|once|15
CASSPSGKDGNEQFF
TGTGCCAGCAGCCCCAGCGGAAAAGATGGGAATGAGCAGTTCTTC
>NA|TRBJ2-2|TRBV5-1|NA|14
CASSFRSNTGELFF
TGCGCCAGCAGCTTTAGAAGTAACACCGGGGAGCTGTTTTTT
>TRBD1|TRBJ1-1|TRBV7-9|many|14
CASSYRGENTEAFF
TGTGCCAGCAGCTACAGGGGTGAGAACACTGAAGCTTTCTTT
>TRBD1|TRBJ1-1|TRBV6-1|NA|15
CASRLLTGGVTEAFF
TGTGCCAGCAGGTTGTTGACAGGGGGGGTGACTGAAGCTTTCTTT
>NA|TRBJ1-1|TRBV6-6|few|17
CASSYSKIGTPNTEAFF
TGTGCCAGCAGTTACTCGAAGATTGGCACACCTAACACTGAAGCTTTCTTT
>NA|TRBJ1-5|TRBV13|few|15
CASSLGDRDNQPQHF
TGTGCCAGCAGCTTAGGGGACAGAGACAATCAGCCCCAGCATTTT
>NA|TRBJ1-6|TRBV12-5|NA|14
CASGGVGWNSPLHF
TGTGCTAGTGGTGGTGTAGGGTGGAATTCACCCCTCCACTTT
>TRBD1|TRBJ2-7|TRBV28|NA|14
CASRRTGPSYEQYF
TGTGCCAGCAGACGGACAGGCCCCTCCTACGAGCAGTACTTC
>NA|TRBJ1-3|TRBV7-8|NA|16
CASSLAGGVPGNTIYF
TGTGCCAGCAGCTTAGCGGGCGGGGTGCCTGGAAACACCATATATTTT
>NA|TRBJ2-2|TRBV30|many|14
CAWRQLRKTGELFF
TGTGCCTGGAGGCAGCTGAGAAAGACCGGGGAGCTGTTTTTT
>TRBD1|TRBJ2-4|TRBV6-5|NA|16
CASSPGTGSRKNIQYF
TGTGCCAGCAGCCCCGGGACAGGGAGCCGGAAAAACATTCAGTACTTC
>NA|TRBJ2-3|TRBV28|NA|15
CASSPLLRGTDTQYF
TGTGCCAGCAGTCCCCTGTTGCGGGGCACAGATACGCAGTATTTT
>TRBD1|TRBJ2-1|TRBV20-1|few|12
CSARGGGNEQFF
TGCAGTGCTAGAGGAGGGGGCAACGAGCAGTTCTTC
>NA|TRBJ2-3|TRBV7-2|few|12
CASSFAGDTQYF
TGTGCCAGCAGCTTTGCGGGGGATACGCAGTATTTT
>TRBD2|TRBJ2-1|TRBV12-3/TRBV12-4|once|15
CASRRTSGSYNEQFF
TGTGCCAGCAGGCGGACTAGCGGGTCCTACAATGAGCAGTTCTTC
>NA|TRBJ2-1|TRBV7-6|few|16
CASSLDGSWSYNEQFF
TGTGCCAGCAGCTTAGATGGTAGTTGGTCCTACAATGAGCAGTTCTTC
>NA|TRBJ2-7|TRBV7-9|few|13
CASSPPVHHEQYF
TGTGCCAGCAGCCCCCCGGTTCACCACGAGCAGTACTTC
>NA|TRBJ1-6|TRBV7-9|few|15
CASSLAGQGKSPLHF
TGTGCCAGCAGCTTAGCTGGGCAGGGTAAATCACCCCTCCACTTT
>TRBD1|TRBJ1-1|TRBV20-1|few|12
CSAMTGVFEAFF
TGCAGTGCTATGACAGGGGTATTTGAAGCTTTCTTT
>NA|TRBJ1-4|TRBV18|NA|16
CASSPPLFDSSGKLFF
TGTGCCAGCTCACCTCCACTGTTCGATTCGTCGGGGAAACTGTTTTTT
>NA|TRBJ2-2|TRBV7-6|NA|17
CASSLGAGLGHTGELFF
TGTGCCAGCAGCTTAGGGGCAGGATTGGGGCACACCGGGGAGCTGTTTTTT
>TRBD1|TRBJ1-1|TRBV5-1|NA|15
CASSFQDRGLTEAFF
TGCGCCAGCAGCTTTCAAGACAGGGGGCTCACTGAAGCTTTCTTT
>TRBD2|TRBJ2-5|TRBV20-1|NA|16
CSAPRFGRGYQETQYF
TGCAGTGCCCCTCGTTTTGGGCGGGGGTACCAAGAGACCCAGTACTTC
>NA|TRBJ1-5|TRBV11-2|few|13
CASSRSLNQPQHF
TGTGCCAGCAGCCGAAGCCTAAATCAGCCCCAGCATTTT
>NA|TRBJ2-1|TRBV7-2|NA|15
CASSLDQAKYNEQFF
TGTGCCAGCAGCTTAGATCAGGCTAAGTACAATGAGCAGTTCTTC
>TRBD1|TRBJ1-3|TRBV5-5|NA|15
CASSLAGTGAATIYF
TGTGCCAGCAGCTTGGCCGGGACAGGGGCGGCCACCATATATTTT
>NA|TRBJ2-3|TRBV7-9|NA|15
CASRSGTTLTDTQYF
TGTGCCAGCAGGTCAGGAACAACTCTCACAGATACGCAGTATTTT
>NA|TRBJ1-4|TRBV15|NA|15
CATSRVRGAGEKLFF
TGTGCCACCAGCAGAGTAAGGGGGGCGGGCGAAAAACTGTTTTTT
>TRBD1|TRBJ2-5|TRBV5-1|few|16
CASSLGDRGLEETQYF
TGCGCCAGCAGCTTGGGAGACAGGGGGCTTGAAGAGACCCAGTACTTC